A selection of T cell receptor beta chains follows, all from one sample in a study of cytomegalovirus exposure and HLA in healthy donors. Using immunoSEQ multiplex PCR, the repertoire was profiled, and TCRdb retains in-frame clones only, with some absent. The sample gives 310,000 or so clones, about 87% of which show up once; about 2% is in the top ten. The sequencing sample was made of PBMCs. These receptor sequences come from a woman between 18 and 30 years old in good health and CMV-seronegative. CDR3s include the opening cysteine and the closing phenylalanine or tryptophan.

TRBJ1-3	TRBV6-5	CASSPRTVSGNTIYF
TRBJ1-1	TRBV5-4	CASSLSFHSQGRTEAFF
TRBJ2-7	TRBV7-9	CASSRGDRSSYEQYF
TRBJ2-2	TRBV19	CASYWTGTNTGELFF
TRBJ2-1	TRBV10-1	CASSEGTFQTYNEQFF
TRBJ2-7	TRBV6-1	CASRPPGGPYEQYF
TRBJ2-7	TRBV7-9	CASNFTGSEQYF
TRBJ2-2	TRBV5-1	CASSQLTANTGELFF
TRBJ2-1	TRBV7-9	CASSLALRDRVNEQFF
TRBJ1-1	TRBV6-1	CASSAITRSAFF